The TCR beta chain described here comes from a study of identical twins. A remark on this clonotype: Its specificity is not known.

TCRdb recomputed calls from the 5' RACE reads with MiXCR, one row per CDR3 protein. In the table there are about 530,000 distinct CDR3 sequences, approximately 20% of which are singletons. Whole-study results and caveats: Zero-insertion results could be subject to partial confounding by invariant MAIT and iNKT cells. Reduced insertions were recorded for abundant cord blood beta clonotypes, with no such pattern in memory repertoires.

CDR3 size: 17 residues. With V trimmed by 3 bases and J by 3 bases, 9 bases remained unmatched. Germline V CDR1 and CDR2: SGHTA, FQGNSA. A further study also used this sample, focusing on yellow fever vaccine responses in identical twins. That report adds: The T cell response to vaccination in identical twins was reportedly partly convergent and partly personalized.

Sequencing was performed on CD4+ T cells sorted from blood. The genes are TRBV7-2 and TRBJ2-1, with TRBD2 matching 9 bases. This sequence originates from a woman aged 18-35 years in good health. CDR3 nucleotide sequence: TGTGCCAGCAGCTTCCAAACGCTAGCGGGGTTCTACAATGAGCAGTTCTTC. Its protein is CASSFQTLAGFYNEQFF.